The 5 T cell receptor beta chains reported below all come from one sample, sequenced in a study of blood T cells in healthy people across ages. A second PCR of 7 to 11 cycles used a sample-barcoded 5' primer and a J-beta primer mix. TCRdb itself ran the 5' RACE reads through MiXCR, one entry per CDR3 protein. The sample yields about 670,000 distinct CDR3 sequences, approximately 52% seen once. Sequenced: blood. The receptors stem from a woman of 80 years or more in good health.

The genes are TRBV6-5 and TRBJ2-3, with 14 bases matching TRBD2. CDR1 is MNHEY, CDR2 SVGAGI, per germline. The CDR3 consists of 16 residues. Trimming at V came to 4 bases and at J to 5 bases, leaving 5 bases not matched to a gene. CDR3 sequence (DNA): TGTGCCAGCAGTTCGGGACTAGCGGGAGCGGGAGATACGCAGTATTTT. Protein: CASSSGLAGAGDTQYF.

V is TRBV30 and J is TRBJ1-4, with 8 bases lining up with TRBD1. With V trimmed by 4 bases and J by 8 bases, 6 bases remained unmatched. From germline, CDR1 is GTSNPN and CDR2 SVGIG (reference sequence). This CDR3 contains 13 residues. This chain's CDR3 is CAWNRGSWEKLFF. The CDR3 bases are TGTGCCTGGAACAGGGGGAGTTGGGAAAAACTGTTTTTT.

This clonotype was seen many times. DNA of the CDR3: TGCAGCGTTGAGGCCAGGGTGAGCGAGACCCAGTACTTC. Translation gives CSVEARVSETQYF. The J gene is TRBJ2-5, the V gene TRBV29-1; D is perhaps TRBD1 (5 bases). Trimming stripped 3 bases from V and 5 bases from J, with 13 bases between. The germline V gene has CDR1 SQVTM and CDR2 ANQGSEA. This CDR3 has 13 residues.

This clonotype was seen at least ten times. The rearrangement joins TRBV29-1 to TRBJ2-1; D may be TRBD2 (6 bases). The CDR3 is made up of 15 amino acids. Per the germline V gene, CDR1 is SQVTM and CDR2 is ANQGSEA. The ends were cut back, 4 bases at V and 8 bases at J, with 21 bases in the middle. CDR3 region: CSVGEVTRGIHEQFF. CDR3 DNA sequence: TGCAGCGTTGGCGAGGTGACTAGGGGCATCCATGAGCAGTTCTTC.

V is TRBV5-1 and J is TRBJ2-5; either TRBD1 or TRBD2 may fit D (5 bases each). The CDR3 contains 16 residues. Germline CDR1 SGHRS, CDR2 YFSETQ. The V end was cut by 6 bases, the J end by 4 bases, with 22 bases between. The CDR3 coding sequence is TGCGCCAGCAAGACAGACCCGGGGAAGAACCGAGAGACCCAGTACTTC. This sequence encodes CASKTDPGKNRETQYF.